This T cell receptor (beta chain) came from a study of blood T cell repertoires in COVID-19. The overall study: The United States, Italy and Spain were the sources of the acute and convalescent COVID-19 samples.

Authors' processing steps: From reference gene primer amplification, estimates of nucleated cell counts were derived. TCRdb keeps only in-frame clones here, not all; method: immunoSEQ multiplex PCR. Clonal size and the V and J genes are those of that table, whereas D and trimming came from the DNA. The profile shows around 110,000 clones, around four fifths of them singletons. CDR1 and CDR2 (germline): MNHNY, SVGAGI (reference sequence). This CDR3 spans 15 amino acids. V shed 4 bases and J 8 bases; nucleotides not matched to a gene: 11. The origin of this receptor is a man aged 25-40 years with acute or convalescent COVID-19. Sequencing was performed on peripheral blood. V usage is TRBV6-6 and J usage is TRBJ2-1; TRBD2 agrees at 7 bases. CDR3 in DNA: TGTGCCAGCAGTTTCGGGACTAATGGGAAACATGAGCAGTTCTTC. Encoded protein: CASSFGTNGKHEQFF.